The 5 T cell receptor beta chains reported below all come from one sample, sequenced in a study of cytomegalovirus exposure and HLA in healthy donors. PCR involved 60 Vbeta and 13 Jbeta primers. Some clones are missing from TCRdb's copy, which holds only in-frame ones; the method was immunoSEQ multiplex PCR. This table has some 110,000 clones, 81% appearing once. The sequencing input was PBMCs. The receptors come from a woman aged 25 to 39 in good health and CMV-seronegative.

The chain employs TRBV29-1 and TRBJ2-1; TRBD2 aligns across 16 bases. Germline V gene data show CDR1 as SQVTM and CDR2 as ANQGSEA. With 6 bases clipped from V and 10 bases from J, the junction kept 27 bases outside the gene matches. This CDR3 has 21 residues. In DNA, the CDR3 is TGCAGCGTCCCACCCATGACCGGGACTAGCGGGAGGGCCAGTCTGGGGCGAGAGCAGTTCTTC. Translating gives CSVPPMTGTSGRASLGREQFF.

This rearrangement joins TRBV2 to TRBJ2-3, with 12 positions matching TRBD2. The CDR3 has 14 residues. In germline, CDR1 is SNHLY, CDR2 FYNNEI. J was trimmed by 0 bases and V by 10 bases; bases with no gene match: 2. The CDR3 sequence: CAILAGGSTDTQYF. Written as DNA, the CDR3 is TGTGCCATACTAGCGGGAGGAAGCACAGATACGCAGTATTTT.

This chain uses TRBV6-6 with TRBJ2-7; D uncertain. Germline loops: CDR1 MNHNY, CDR2 SVGAGI (reference sequence). The V and J ends lost 11 bases and 2 bases respectively, with 16 bases between them. This CDR3 has 13 amino acids. The CDR3 coding sequence is TGTGCCGCGAAACTCCTAGGCCCCTACGAGCAGTACTTC. Protein sequence: CAAKLLGPYEQYF.

The chain couples TRBV27 to TRBJ2-5, with TRBD1 matching 10 bases. The V gene's germline CDR1 is MNHEY and CDR2 SMNVEV (reference sequence). Trimming removed 3 bases from V and 5 bases from J; junction bases left unmatched: 6. The CDR3 covers 15 residues. The CDR3, as DNA: TGTGCCAGCAGTTTGAGCCGACAGGGGGCTGAGACCCAGTACTTC. Its protein product is CASSLSRQGAETQYF.

This CDR3 is CASSQRTGVETQYF. The CDR3 coding sequence is TGTGCCAGCAGCCAGAGGACAGGGGTGGAGACCCAGTACTTC. J is TRBJ2-5 and V is TRBV7-9; 9 bases line up with TRBD1. Germline assignment: CDR1 SEHNR and CDR2 FQNEAQ (reference sequence). The CDR3 loop spans 14 amino acids. Trimming at V came to 5 bases and at J to 5 bases, leaving 6 bases not matched to a gene.